The 27 T cell receptor beta chains listed next were all sequenced from one sample in a study of blood T cells in healthy people across ages (dated by TCRdb to 2014 to 2015). The library was generated by 5' RACE. The run used an Illumina HiSeq 2500. The second PCR ran for roughly 6 to 11 cycles and used a J-beta primer mix along with a sample-barcoded 5' primer. TCRdb applied fastp at Q25 and MiXCR to the public reads, then kept only in-frame beta chains. Each record represents a unique CDR3 protein, reported with the most common genes and DNA among its rows. Here the sample has roughly 1,700,000 distinct CDR3 sequences; roughly 28% occur a single time. The top ten hold approximately 7.7% of the sample. The sample consisted of blood. The receptor set was obtained from a woman younger than 45 in good health.

The chain recombines TRBV14 with TRBJ2-7; possibly TRBD2 for D (5 bases). CDR3 length: 12 amino acids. The germline gives CDR1 SGHDN, CDR2 FVKESK. V lost 6 bases and J lost 4, with 10 bases in between. The CDR3: CASSHTRYEQYF. The CDR3 DNA reads TGTGCCAGCAGTCATACTAGGTACGAGCAGTACTTC.

In its sample, this clonotype was seen a few times. V usage is TRBV6-5 and J usage is TRBJ1-1; TRBD1 is a possible D gene (5 bases). Germline-derived CDR1 and CDR2 are MNHEY and SVGAGI. This CDR3 has 13 amino acids. V shed 7 bases and J shed 5 bases, with 14 bases lying between them. CDR3 region: CASNPTRGTEAFF. The DNA of the CDR3 is TGTGCCAGCAACCCGACAAGGGGTACTGAAGCTTTCTTT.

In this sample, this clonotype turned up many times. This chain connects TRBV5-1 to TRBJ2-3; TRBD2 aligns across 14 bases. Germline CDR1 SGHRS, CDR2 YFSETQ. The CDR3 loop spans 15 amino acids. J gave up 4 bases and V 3 bases, and 1 base lay outside the gene matches. CDR3 nucleotide sequence: TGCGCCAGCAGCTGGGGACTAGCGGGAGCAGATACGCAGTATTTT. Translating it yields CASSWGLAGADTQYF.

This clonotype was found a few times. V gene TRBV9 combines with J gene TRBJ2-7; D is possibly TRBD1 (7 bases). V dropped 4 bases and J dropped 2 bases, with 13 bases sitting between them. This CDR3 is 14 amino acids long. Looked up from germline, CDR1 is SGDLS and CDR2 is YYNGEE. CDR3 coding DNA: TGTGCCAGCAGCCGGGGGACAGACCCCTACGAGCAGTACTTC. Amino acid sequence: CASSRGTDPYEQYF.

This clonotype was picked up a small number of times. V and J are TRBV7-9 and TRBJ2-3, with 10 bases aligning to TRBD2. Per the germline V gene, CDR1 is SEHNR and CDR2 is FQNEAQ (reference sequence). Trimming took 4 bases from V and 1 from J; bases not matched to a gene: 8. The CDR3 is 17 amino acids. CDR3 amino acids: CASSSSAGGPRTDTQYF. The CDR3 DNA sequence: TGTGCCAGCAGCTCCTCAGCGGGAGGGCCTCGCACAGATACGCAGTATTTT.

This clonotype was seen a handful of times. The J gene is TRBJ2-2, the V gene TRBV6-5, with 7 nucleotides matching TRBD2. The CDR3 has 19 amino acids. Trimming took 0 bases from V and 2 from J; bases not matched to a gene: 12. Germline CDR1 MNHEY, CDR2 SVGAGI. This chain's CDR3 is CASSYSSVWRELNTGELFF. The CDR3 DNA sequence: TGTGCCAGCAGTTACTCGTCCGTGTGGCGGGAGTTAAACACCGGGGAGCTGTTTTTT.

The gene calls are TRBV6-2 or TRBV6-3 and TRBJ2-1; no reliable D call. With 2 bases removed from V and 7 bases from J, the gap between germline ends came to 12 bases. Germline V CDR1 and CDR2: MNHEY, SVGEGT. The CDR3 spans 14 residues. CDR3 residues: CASSYRLIQNEQFF. The CDR3 DNA sequence: TGTGCCAGCAGTTACCGGCTAATCCAAAATGAGCAGTTCTTC.

CDR3 amino acids: CATSDGDSWSGNEQFF. The CDR3 region has the DNA TGTGCCACCAGTGATGGAGACAGTTGGTCGGGGAATGAGCAGTTCTTC. This chain links TRBV24-1 with TRBJ2-1; either TRBD1 or TRBD2 may fit D (5 bases each). V gave up 3 bases and J gave up 7 bases, with 18 bases separating them. Looked up from germline, CDR1 is KGHDR and CDR2 is SFDVKD. This CDR3 is built from 16 residues.

The rearrangement links TRBV12-3 or TRBV12-4 to TRBJ1-1; the D is unclear. The CDR3 totals 13 residues. The V gene lost 6 bases and the J gene lost 5 bases, with 13 bases spanning the gap. The CDR3 DNA sequence: TGTGCCAGCAGCGAAGCTTGGCGGACTGAAGCTTTCTTT. Encoded protein: CASSEAWRTEAFF.

The rearrangement uses TRBV19 and TRBJ1-5; D ambiguous. The germline V and J ends were trimmed by 10 bases and 6 bases, with 16 bases remaining between them. The CDR3 has 13 amino acids. Germline V lookup: CDR1 LNHDA, CDR2 SQIVND (reference sequence). CDR3 nucleotides: TGTGCCACCTCCCCGGGCATTTCTCAGCCCCAGCATTTT. Translation gives CATSPGISQPQHF.

This clonotype was seen only a few times. The gene calls are TRBV5-1 and TRBJ2-1; tentative D call: TRBD1 (5 bases). The V gene's germline CDR1 is SGHRS and CDR2 YFSETQ. The V gene lost 7 bases and the J gene lost 6 bases, with 11 bases spanning the gap. The CDR3 consists of 12 residues. The CDR3 region has the DNA TGCGCCAGCCAGGACATCCTCAATGAGCAGTTCTTC. Translated: CASQDILNEQFF.

This clonotype was counted at least ten times. The chain joins TRBV12-3 or TRBV12-4 to TRBJ2-3; 13 positions agree with TRBD2. Trimming removed 5 bases from V and 5 bases from J; junction bases left unmatched: 10. CDR3 length: 17 amino acids. CDR3 amino acids: CASSGQRLAGGIDTQYF. CDR3 coding DNA: TGTGCCAGCAGTGGCCAGCGACTAGCGGGAGGAATAGATACGCAGTATTTT.

This clonotype was detected a few times. The V call is TRBV11-2, the J call TRBJ1-5, with D possibly matching TRBD1 (5 bases). V was cut by 5 bases and J by 7 bases, with 15 bases left in between. CDR1 and CDR2 (germline): SGHAT, FQNNGV. CDR3 length: 14 amino acids. The CDR3 nucleotides read TGTGCCAGCAGCCTCCAGGCCGGGGGACAGCCCCAGCATTTT. It is translated as CASSLQAGGQPQHF. Supplemented by reference TRBV11-2 and TRBJ1-5, the full variable domain reads EAGVAQSPRYKIIEKRQSVAFWCNPISGHATLYWYQQILGQGPKLLIQFQNNGVVDDSQLPKDRFSAERLKGVDSTLKIQPAKLEDSAVYLCASSLQAGGQPQHFGDGTRLSIL.

The chain joins TRBV29-1 to TRBJ1-1; D possibly corresponds to TRBD1 (5 bases). Germline V lookup: CDR1 SQVTM, CDR2 ANQGSEA. CDR3 length equals 12 residues. Trimming removed 6 bases at V and 5 bases at J, with 13 bases between. CDR3 region: CSVQGVETEAFF. CDR3 nucleotide sequence: TGCAGCGTCCAGGGAGTAGAGACTGAAGCTTTCTTT.

This clonotype came up a few times. This chain joins TRBV6-1 and TRBJ2-7; 10 bases map to TRBD2. Losses at the gene ends were 7 bases for V and 3 bases for J; bases not matched to a gene: 6. The length of the CDR3 is 14 residues. Per the germline V gene, CDR1 is MNHNS and CDR2 is SASEGT. In DNA, the CDR3 is TGTGCCAGCAAAAGTACTAGCGGGGACTACGAGCAGTACTTC. Its translation is CASKSTSGDYEQYF.

The rearrangement links TRBV10-2 to TRBJ2-5, with D possibly being TRBD1 or TRBD2 (6 bases each). This CDR3 comprises 14 residues. V was shortened by 4 bases and J by 5 bases, with 14 bases between the two germline ends. Germline V gene sequence: CDR1 WSHSY, CDR2 SAAADI. Here the CDR3 reads CASSVGGPGETQYF. CDR3 DNA sequence: TGCGCCAGCAGTGTAGGGGGGCCGGGGGAGACCCAGTACTTC.

This clonotype was detected a few times. The chain has TRBV29-1 and TRBJ2-7, with 8 bases that match TRBD2. The CDR3 has 15 amino acids. CDR1 and CDR2 (germline): SQVTM, ANQGSEA. V shed 6 bases, J shed 7 bases, and the junction held 17 bases outside the gene matches. The CDR3 DNA sequence: TGCAGCGTCCGCAGCACGGCGGGCCCGGGGGGGGAGCAGTACTTC. This codes for CSVRSTAGPGGEQYF.

This sequence joins TRBV20-1 and TRBJ2-6, with a possible D match to TRBD2 (5 bases). V gave up 3 bases and J gave up 4 bases, with 10 bases separating them. This CDR3 has 14 residues. Germline V gene lookup returns CDR1 DFQATT and CDR2 SNEGSKA (reference sequence). Here the CDR3 reads CSASDRRGANVLTF. As DNA, the CDR3 is TGCAGTGCTAGTGATCGGAGGGGGGCCAACGTCCTGACTTTC.

The J gene is TRBJ2-7, the V gene TRBV5-1, with D maybe TRBD2 (6 bases). CDR1 is SGHRS, CDR2 YFSETQ, per germline. V lost 1 base and J 0 bases, leaving 17 bases between the germline ends. CDR3 length: 17 amino acids. The CDR3 here is CASSLPPAAGSSYEQYF. The DNA of the CDR3 is TGCGCCAGCAGCTTGCCACCAGCAGCGGGCAGCTCCTACGAGCAGTACTTC.

Turning to this clonotype: A much more abundant neighbour one base away suggests this may be a read error. V gene TRBV7-6 combines with J gene TRBJ2-1; D is unresolved. The CDR3 spans 15 residues. Germline V gene data show CDR1 as SGHVS and CDR2 as FNYEAQ. The CDR3 sequence: CVSSETYSSYNEQFF. Written as DNA, the CDR3 is TGTGTCAGCTCCGAGACTTACAGCTCCTACAATGAGCAGTTCTTC. Filled out from reference TRBV7-6 and TRBJ2-1, the complete variable domain reads GAGVSQSPRYKVTKRGQDVALRCDPISGHVSLYWYRQALGQGPEFLTYFNYEAQQDKSGLPNDRFSAERPEGSISTLTIQRTEQRDSAMYRCVSSETYSSYNEQFFGPGTRLTVL.

The CDR3 loop is CSARAGAGNEQFF. CDR3 coding DNA: TGCAGTGCTAGGGCCGGGGCGGGAAATGAGCAGTTCTTC. J is TRBJ2-1 and V is TRBV20-1; tentatively, D is TRBD2 (6 bases). The CDR3 consists of 13 residues. Germline CDR1 is DFQATT and CDR2 is SNEGSKA (reference sequence). Between the trimmed V and J ends, which lost 3 bases and 7 bases, there was a span of 13 bases.

This chain connects TRBV7-2 to TRBJ2-3, with 7 bases that match TRBD2. Germline V gene lookup returns CDR1 SGHTA and CDR2 FQGNSA. J gave up 11 bases and V 6 bases, and 20 bases lay outside the gene matches. This CDR3 contains 16 residues. CDR3: CASRSFGRGGGHEQYF. DNA of the CDR3: TGTGCCAGCAGATCTTTTGGGAGGGGAGGAGGCCACGAGCAGTATTTT.

The chain has TRBV5-1 and TRBJ2-3, with 9 nucleotides matching TRBD1. The CDR3 totals 14 residues. Germline V gene sequence: CDR1 SGHRS, CDR2 YFSETQ. With 4 bases clipped from V and 2 bases from J, the junction kept 2 bases outside the gene matches. The CDR3 protein is CASSRDRDTDTQYF. The CDR3 bases are TGCGCCAGCAGCCGGGACAGGGACACAGATACGCAGTATTTT.

This clonotype turned up a few times. Being one base from a much bigger clone, this may be a read error. The CDR3 is CSASDRVYEQYF. The CDR3, as DNA: TGCAGTGCTAGCGACAGGGTCTACGAGCAGTACTTC. The gene calls are TRBV20-1 and TRBJ2-7, with 7 bases fitting TRBD1. The CDR3 extends over 12 amino acids. Trimming removed 3 bases from V and 3 bases from J; junction bases left unmatched: 2. The germline gives CDR1 DFQATT, CDR2 SNEGSKA (reference sequence).

The V and J genes are TRBV5-1 and TRBJ2-5, with D perhaps matching TRBD1 (5 bases). The germline V and J ends were trimmed by 3 bases and 2 bases, with 14 bases remaining between them. The CDR3 runs 15 residues. The germline V gene encodes CDR1 SGHRS and CDR2 YFSETQ. Here the CDR3 DNA reads TGCGCCAGCAGCTCAACGACAGTCAGACAAGAGACCCAGTACTTC. It codes for CASSSTTVRQETQYF.

V and J are TRBV12-3 or TRBV12-4 and TRBJ2-7; TRBD1 agrees at 9 bases. The junction had 11 bases not matched to a gene; V was cut back by 5 bases and J by 3 bases. CDR3 length: 16 residues. The CDR3 sequence: CASSPGQGMSVYEQYF. CDR3 bases: TGTGCCAGCAGTCCCGGACAGGGGATGTCAGTCTACGAGCAGTACTTC.

This chain links TRBV5-1 with TRBJ2-3, with TRBD1 as a possible D gene (6 bases). In germline, CDR1 is SGHRS, CDR2 YFSETQ. Trimming cost V 0 bases and J 4 bases, with 18 bases left between them. The CDR3 contains 17 residues. The CDR3 DNA is TGCGCCAGCAGCTTGGGCCAGGGCAGGGGAACGGCAGATACGCAGTATTTT. Translating gives CASSLGQGRGTADTQYF.